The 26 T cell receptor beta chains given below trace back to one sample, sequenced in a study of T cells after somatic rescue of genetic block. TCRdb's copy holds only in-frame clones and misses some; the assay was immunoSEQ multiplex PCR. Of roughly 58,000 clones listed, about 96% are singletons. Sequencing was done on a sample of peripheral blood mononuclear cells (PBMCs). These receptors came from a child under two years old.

The CDR3 is CASSASVGINSPLHF. CDR3 coding DNA: TGTGCCAGCAGTGCATCTGTGGGCATCAATTCACCCCTCCACTTT. The chain employs TRBV2 and TRBJ1-6; D is unclear. Deletions cut 4 bases from V and 7 bases from J, with 14 bases between. The CDR3 extends over 15 amino acids. Germline lookup yields CDR1 SNHLY and CDR2 FYNNEI. Full variable domain (outside the CDR3, taken from reference TRBV2 and TRBJ1-6): EPEVTQTPSHQVTQMGQEVILRCVPISNHLYFYWYRQILGQKVEFLVSFYNNEISEKSEIFDDQFSVERPDGSNFTLKIRSTKLEDSAMYFCASSASVGINSPLHFGNGTRLTVT.

The CDR3: CASGLVPTSGFYNEQFF. In DNA, the CDR3 is TGTGCTAGTGGTTTGGTCCCGACTAGCGGGTTCTACAATGAGCAGTTCTTC. The chain is built from TRBV12-5 and TRBJ2-1; 10 nucleotides align to TRBD2. With V trimmed by 0 bases and J by 3 bases, 5 bases remained unmatched. CDR1 and CDR2 from the germline V gene are LGHNT and FRNRAP. The CDR3 is made up of 17 amino acids.

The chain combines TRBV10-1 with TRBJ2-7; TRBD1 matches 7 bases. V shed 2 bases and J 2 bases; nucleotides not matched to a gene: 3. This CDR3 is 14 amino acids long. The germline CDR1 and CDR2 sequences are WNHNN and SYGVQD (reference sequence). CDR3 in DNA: TGCGCCAGCAGTGAGGACAGGGTCACCTACGAGCAGTACTTC. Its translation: CASSEDRVTYEQYF.

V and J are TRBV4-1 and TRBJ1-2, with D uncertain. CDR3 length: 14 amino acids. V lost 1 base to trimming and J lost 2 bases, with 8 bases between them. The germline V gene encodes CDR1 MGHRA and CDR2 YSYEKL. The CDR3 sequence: CASSQVADNYGYTF. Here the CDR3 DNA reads TGCGCCAGCAGCCAAGTTGCAGACAACTATGGCTACACCTTC.

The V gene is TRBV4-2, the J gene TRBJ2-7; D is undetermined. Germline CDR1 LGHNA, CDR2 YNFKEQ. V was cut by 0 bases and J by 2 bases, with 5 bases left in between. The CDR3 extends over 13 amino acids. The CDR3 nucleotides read TGTGCCAGCAGCCAAGATATCCCCTACGAGCAGTACTTC. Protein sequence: CASSQDIPYEQYF.

The CDR3 protein is CASSYAASGNKNIQYF. The CDR3 DNA follows: TGTGCCAGCAGTTACGCCGCCAGCGGGAACAAAAACATTCAGTACTTC. The chain employs TRBV6-5 and TRBJ2-4, with 7 bases aligning to TRBD2. The CDR3 sequence is 16 residues long. Germline trimming cut 2 bases from V and 3 bases from J; bases unmatched to any gene: 7. Germline lookup yields CDR1 MNHEY and CDR2 SVGAGI.

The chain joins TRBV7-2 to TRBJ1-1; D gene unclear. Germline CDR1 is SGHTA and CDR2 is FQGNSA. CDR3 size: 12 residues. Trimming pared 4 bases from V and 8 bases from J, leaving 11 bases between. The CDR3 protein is CASSSEGAEAFF. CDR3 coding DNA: TGTGCCAGCAGCTCAGAGGGTGCCGAAGCTTTCTTT.

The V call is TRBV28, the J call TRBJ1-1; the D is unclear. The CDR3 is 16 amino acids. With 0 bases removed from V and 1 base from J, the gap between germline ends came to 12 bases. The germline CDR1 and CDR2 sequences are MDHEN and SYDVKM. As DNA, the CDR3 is TGTGCCAGCAGTTTATGGGAGGGTATGGGGAACACTGAAGCTTTCTTT. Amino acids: CASSLWEGMGNTEAFF.

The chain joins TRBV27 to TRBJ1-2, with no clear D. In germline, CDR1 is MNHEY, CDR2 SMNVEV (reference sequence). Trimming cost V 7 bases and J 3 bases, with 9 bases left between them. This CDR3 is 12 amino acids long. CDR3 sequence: CASTFSHYGYTF. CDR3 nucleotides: TGTGCCAGCACTTTCTCACACTATGGCTACACCTTC.

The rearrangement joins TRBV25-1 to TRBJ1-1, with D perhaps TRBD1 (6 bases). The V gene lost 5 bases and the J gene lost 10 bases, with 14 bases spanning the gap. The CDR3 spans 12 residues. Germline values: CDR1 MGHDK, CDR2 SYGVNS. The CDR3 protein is CASSPTGYRAFF. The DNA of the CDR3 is TGTGCCAGCAGTCCCACAGGGTATAGAGCTTTCTTT.

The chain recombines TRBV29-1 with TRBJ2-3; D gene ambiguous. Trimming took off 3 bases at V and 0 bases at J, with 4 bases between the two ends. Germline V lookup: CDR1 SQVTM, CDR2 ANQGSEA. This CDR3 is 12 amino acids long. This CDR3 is CSVEVSTDTQYF. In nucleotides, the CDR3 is TGCAGCGTTGAGGTTAGCACAGATACGCAGTATTTT.

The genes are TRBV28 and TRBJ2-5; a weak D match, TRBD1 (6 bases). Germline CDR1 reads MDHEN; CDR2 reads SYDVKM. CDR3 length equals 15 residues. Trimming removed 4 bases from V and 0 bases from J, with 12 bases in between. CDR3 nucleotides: TGTGCCAGCAGTTCCGACAGGCTTTACCAAGAGACCCAGTACTTC. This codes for CASSSDRLYQETQYF.

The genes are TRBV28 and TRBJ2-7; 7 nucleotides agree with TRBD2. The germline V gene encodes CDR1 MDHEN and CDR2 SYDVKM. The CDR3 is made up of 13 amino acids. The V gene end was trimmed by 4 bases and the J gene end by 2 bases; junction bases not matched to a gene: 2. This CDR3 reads CASSYRGAYEQYF. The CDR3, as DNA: TGTGCCAGCAGTTATCGGGGGGCCTACGAGCAGTACTTC.

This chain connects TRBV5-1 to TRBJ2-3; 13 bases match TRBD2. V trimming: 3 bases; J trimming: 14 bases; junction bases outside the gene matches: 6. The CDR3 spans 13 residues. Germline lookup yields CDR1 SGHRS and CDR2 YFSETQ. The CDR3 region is CASSWSTSGGTYF. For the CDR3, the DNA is TGCGCCAGCAGCTGGTCGACTAGCGGGGGGACGTATTTT. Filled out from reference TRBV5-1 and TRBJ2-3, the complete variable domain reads KAGVTQTPRYLIKTRGQQVTLSCSPISGHRSVSWYQQTPGQGLQFLFEYFSETQRNKGNFPGRFSGRQFSNSRSEMNVSTLELGDSALYLCASSWSTSGGTYFGPGTRLTVL.

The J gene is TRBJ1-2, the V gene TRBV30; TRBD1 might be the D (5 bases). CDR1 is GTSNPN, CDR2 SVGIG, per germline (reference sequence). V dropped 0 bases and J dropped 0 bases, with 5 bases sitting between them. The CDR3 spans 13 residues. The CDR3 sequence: CAWSVQANYGYTF. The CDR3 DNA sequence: TGTGCCTGGAGTGTACAGGCTAACTATGGCTACACCTTC.

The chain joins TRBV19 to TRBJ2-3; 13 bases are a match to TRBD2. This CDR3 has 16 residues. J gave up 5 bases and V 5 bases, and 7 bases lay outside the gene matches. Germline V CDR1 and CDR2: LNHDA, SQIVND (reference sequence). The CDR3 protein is CASSAGTSGTKDTQYF. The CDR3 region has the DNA TGTGCCAGTAGTGCCGGGACTAGCGGGACTAAAGATACGCAGTATTTT.

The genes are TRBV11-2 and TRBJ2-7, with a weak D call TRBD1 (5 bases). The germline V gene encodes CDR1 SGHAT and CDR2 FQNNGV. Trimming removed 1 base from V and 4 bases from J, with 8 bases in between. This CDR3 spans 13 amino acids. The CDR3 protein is CASSLAPGYEQYF. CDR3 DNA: TGTGCCAGCAGCTTAGCGCCAGGGTACGAGCAGTACTTC.

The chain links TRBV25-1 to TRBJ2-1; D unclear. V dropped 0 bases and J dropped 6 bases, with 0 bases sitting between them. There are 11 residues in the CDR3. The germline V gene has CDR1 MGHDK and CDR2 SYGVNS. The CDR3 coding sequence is TGTGCCAGCAGTGAATACAATGAGCAGTTCTTC. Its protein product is CASSEYNEQFF.

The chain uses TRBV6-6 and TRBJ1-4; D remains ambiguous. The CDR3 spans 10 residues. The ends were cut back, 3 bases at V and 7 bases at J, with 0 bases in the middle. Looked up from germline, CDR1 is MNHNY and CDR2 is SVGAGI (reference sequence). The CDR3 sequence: CASSYEKLFF. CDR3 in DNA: TGTGCCAGCAGTTATGAAAAACTGTTTTTT.

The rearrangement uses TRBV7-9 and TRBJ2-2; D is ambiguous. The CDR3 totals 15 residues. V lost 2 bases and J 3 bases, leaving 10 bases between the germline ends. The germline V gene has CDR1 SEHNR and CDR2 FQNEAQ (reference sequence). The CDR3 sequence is CASSLREADTGELFF. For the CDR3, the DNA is TGTGCCAGCAGCTTACGAGAAGCTGACACCGGGGAGCTGTTTTTT.

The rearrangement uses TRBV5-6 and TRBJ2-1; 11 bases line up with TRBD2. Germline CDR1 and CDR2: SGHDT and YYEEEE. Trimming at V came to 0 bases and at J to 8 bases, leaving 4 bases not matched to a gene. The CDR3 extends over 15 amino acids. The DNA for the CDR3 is TGTGCCAGCAGCTTGGAAGTACTAGCGGGGGATGAGCAGTTCTTC. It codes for CASSLEVLAGDEQFF.

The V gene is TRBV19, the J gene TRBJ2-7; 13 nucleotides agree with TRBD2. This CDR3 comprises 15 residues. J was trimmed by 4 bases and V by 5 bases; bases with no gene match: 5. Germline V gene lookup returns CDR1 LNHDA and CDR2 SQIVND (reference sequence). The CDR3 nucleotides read TGTGCCAGTAGTGAGGGACTAGCGGGACTATACGAGCAGTACTTC. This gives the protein CASSEGLAGLYEQYF.

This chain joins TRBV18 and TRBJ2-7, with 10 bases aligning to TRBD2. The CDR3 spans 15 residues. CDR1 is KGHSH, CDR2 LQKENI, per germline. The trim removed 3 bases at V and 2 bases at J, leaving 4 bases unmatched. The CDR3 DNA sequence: TGTGCCAGCTCACCGAGGACTAGCGGTACCTACGAGCAGTACTTC. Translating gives CASSPRTSGTYEQYF. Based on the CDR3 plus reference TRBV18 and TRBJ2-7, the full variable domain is NAGVMQNPRHLVRRRGQEARLRCSPMKGHSHVYWYRQLPEEGLKFMVYLQKENIIDESGMPKERFSAEFPKEGPSILRIQQVVRGDSAAYFCASSPRTSGTYEQYFGPGTRLTVT.

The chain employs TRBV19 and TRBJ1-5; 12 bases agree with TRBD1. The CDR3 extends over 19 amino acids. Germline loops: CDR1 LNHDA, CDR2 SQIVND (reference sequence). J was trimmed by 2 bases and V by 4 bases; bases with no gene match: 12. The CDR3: CASSRPTGTGGGGNQPQHF. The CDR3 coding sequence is TGTGCCAGTAGTAGACCCACCGGGACAGGGGGCGGAGGCAATCAGCCCCAGCATTTT.

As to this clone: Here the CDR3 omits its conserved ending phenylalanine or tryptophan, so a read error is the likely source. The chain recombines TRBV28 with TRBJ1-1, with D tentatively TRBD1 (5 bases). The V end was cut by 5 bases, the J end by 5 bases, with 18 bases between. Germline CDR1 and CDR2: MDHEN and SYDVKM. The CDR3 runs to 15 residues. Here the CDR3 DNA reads TGTGCCAGCAGTCCATACGGGGGTTTGAGGACTGAAGCTTTCCTT. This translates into CASSPYGGLRTEAFL.

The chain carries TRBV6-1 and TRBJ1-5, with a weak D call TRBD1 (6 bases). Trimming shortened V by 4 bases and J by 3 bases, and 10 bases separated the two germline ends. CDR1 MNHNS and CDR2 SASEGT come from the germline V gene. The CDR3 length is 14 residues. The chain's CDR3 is CASSVGHTNQPQHF. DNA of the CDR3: TGTGCCAGCAGTGTGGGACACACCAATCAGCCCCAGCATTTT.